A selection of T cell receptor beta chains follows, all from one sample in a study of graft-versus-host responses after intestinal transplantation. Their antigens remain unidentified. The repertoire was sequenced with immunoSEQ multiplex PCR; TCRdb's copy has only in-frame clones and lacks some. The repertoire has about 100,000 clones, roughly 84% of them found once; the top ten carry roughly 0.97%. Source: unstimulated CD4+ T cells sorted from spleen or lymph node cells, taken before transplant. These receptors were taken from a human donor who was the organ donor for an intestinal transplant. The CDR3 runs from the conserved cysteine through the conserved F or W. D genes are given only for firm matches. A row's size may be missing; if present it is once, few, many or a size class.

V gene	J gene	D gene	clone size	CDR3 DNA	CDR3 protein
TRBV28	TRBJ1-4	TRBD1	.	TGTGCCAGCAGTTACCTGGGCAGGGGGCAGTGGACTAATGAAAAACTGTTTTTT	CASSYLGRGQWTNEKLFF
TRBV6-5	TRBJ1-1	.	.	TGTGCCAGCAGTTACCAGGGGTTCATGAACACTGAAGCTTTCTTT	CASSYQGFMNTEAFF
TRBV14	TRBJ1-4	TRBD1	.	TGTGCCAGCAGCGCCCGACAGGGGGCCCGTAATGAAAAACTGTTTTTT	CASSARQGARNEKLFF
TRBV7-8	TRBJ1-6	.	.	TGTGCCAGCAGCCTCGAAGTTGGGACCAACAATTCACCCCTCCACTTT	CASSLEVGTNNSPLHF
TRBV5-4	TRBJ2-5	.	once	TGTGCCAGCAGCCGAGCCAGTCAAGAGACCCAGTACTTC	CASSRASQETQYF
TRBV19	TRBJ1-1	TRBD1	.	TGTGCCAGTAGTACCAGACAGGGGGCGATCAGGGCTGAAGCTTTCTTT	CASSTRQGAIRAEAFF
TRBV2	TRBJ2-2	TRBD1	.	TGTGCCAGCAGTAGCGGCAGGGGGCTTAGCGGGGAGCTGTTTTTT	CASSSGRGLSGELFF
TRBV4-1	TRBJ2-4	TRBD1	.	TGCGCCAGCAGCCAAGGACAGGGGGTGAGGGTGGTCAAAAACATTCAGTACTTC	CASSQGQGVRVVKNIQYF
TRBV10-3	TRBJ1-3	TRBD1	.	TGTGCCATCAGTACGGACAGGTTGAGCTCTGGAAACACCATATATTTT	CAISTDRLSSGNTIYF
TRBV11-1	TRBJ2-7	.	.	TGTGCCAGCAGCTTGGGACGGCCCTACGAGCAGTACTTC	CASSLGRPYEQYF
TRBV18	TRBJ1-6	.	once	TGTGCCAGCTCACCTGAAAGGAATTCACCCCTCCACTTT	CASSPERNSPLHF
TRBV28	TRBJ2-1	TRBD1	.	TGTGCCAGCAGTTTATGGGGGACAGGGGGCTACAATGAGCAGTTCTTC	CASSLWGTGGYNEQFF
TRBV6-5	TRBJ1-4	TRBD1	.	TGTGCCAGCAGTTACGGACAGGGCTGGGAAAAACTGTTTTTT	CASSYGQGWEKLFF
TRBV30	TRBJ1-6	.	.	TGTGCCTGGAGTGTATACCCCAATTCACCCCTCCACTTT	CAWSVYPNSPLHF
TRBV5-1	TRBJ1-6	.	.	TGCGCCAGCAGCTTTTCCCAGGGTCCTTCACCCCTCCACTTT	CASSFSQGPSPLHF
TRBV19	TRBJ2-3	.	.	TGTGCCAGTAGGAAAGTGGAGGGGGCTATAGATACGCAGTATTTT	CASRKVEGAIDTQYF
TRBV7-2	TRBJ1-4	TRBD1	.	TGTGCCAGCAGCTTAGCGATGGACAGGTCTAATGAAAAACTGTTTTTT	CASSLAMDRSNEKLFF
TRBV6-5	TRBJ2-1	TRBD2	.	TGTGCCAGCAGGAATAGCGGGGCCTACAATGAGCAGTTCTTC	CASRNSGAYNEQFF
TRBV30	TRBJ1-4	.	.	TGTGCCTGGAGCCGAGGACGGCCTCCTTCTGAAAAACTGTTTTTT	CAWSRGRPPSEKLFF
TRBV28	TRBJ2-7	TRBD1	few	TGTGCCGCAGTGAGGGGGCAGGGTGGCTTCTACGAGCAGTACTTC	CAAVRGQGGFYEQYF
TRBV7-9	TRBJ2-7	TRBD1	.	TGTGCCAGCAGTGACGCAGGGGGCGCGGCGAAAACCTCCTACGAGCAGTACTTC	CASSDAGGAAKTSYEQYF
TRBV4-1	TRBJ2-7	.	.	TGCGCCAGCAGCCAAAGTCCGCGACTTGGGAACGAGCAGTACTTC	CASSQSPRLGNEQYF
TRBV19	TRBJ2-7	.	.	TGTGCCAGTAGTTTAGGGTGGACCTCCTACGAGCAGTACTTC	CASSLGWTSYEQYF
TRBV7-2	TRBJ1-1	.	.	TGTGCCAGCAGCGATTATAAGGGGTCTGAAGCTTTCTTT	CASSDYKGSEAFF
TRBV7-2	TRBJ2-5	TRBD2	.	TGTGCCAGCAGCTTAGGTAGCGGGGGGGCTAACTCAGAGACCCAGTACTTC	CASSLGSGGANSETQYF
TRBV28	TRBJ1-1	.	.	TGTGCCAGCAGGGGCGGGGCATCAGCTTTCTTT	CASRGGASAFF
TRBV7-2	TRBJ2-2	.	.	TGTGCCAGCAGCTTAGTTGTGAACACCGGGGAGCTGTTTTTT	CASSLVVNTGELFF
TRBV5-4	TRBJ2-1	TRBD2	.	TGTGCCAGCAGCAAAAGACTAGCGGGAGGGGGGGATGAGCAGTTCTTC	CASSKRLAGGGDEQFF
TRBV5-4	TRBJ2-3	.	.	TGTGCCAAAGAGCTTACCAGGACTGAACCCACAGATACGCAGTATTTT	CAKELTRTEPTDTQYF
TRBV27	TRBJ2-1	.	once	TGTGCCAGCAGCCTAAGAGCGGGTCAGTCTTACAATGAGCAGTTCTTC	CASSLRAGQSYNEQFF
TRBV2	TRBJ2-1	TRBD2	.	TGTGCCAGCAGTGTGGGCGGGGGCTCCTACAATGAGCAGTTCTTC	CASSVGGGSYNEQFF
TRBV7-3	TRBJ1-3	.	.	TGTGCCAGCAGAGGGGCCTCTGGAAACACCATATATTTT	CASRGASGNTIYF
TRBV28	TRBJ2-7	.	.	TGTGCCAGCAGTCCTCGGGCCTACGAGCAGTACTTC	CASSPRAYEQYF
TRBV23-1	TRBJ1-5	TRBD1	.	TGCGCCAGCAGTCAATCCGCAGGGGGAGCCAATCAGCCCCAGCATTTT	CASSQSAGGANQPQHF
TRBV7-9	TRBJ2-5	.	.	TGTGCCAGCAGCTTTTCGCCGAACCGGGTGTGGGAGACCCAGTACTTC	CASSFSPNRVWETQYF
TRBV6-5	TRBJ1-1	TRBD1	.	TGTGCCAGCAGACCCATACAGGGGTCCTTAGAAGCTTTCTTT	CASRPIQGSLEAFF
TRBV6-5	TRBJ2-7	.	.	TGTGCCAGCAAAAAACTGGGGGGACGTTACTACGAGCAGTACTTC	CASKKLGGRYYEQYF
TRBV2	TRBJ1-3	.	.	TGTGCCAGCATGCAAGGAGCTGGAAACACCATATATTTT	CASMQGAGNTIYF
TRBV20-1	TRBJ1-6	.	.	TGCAGTGCTATCGAGGATTCACCCCTCCACTTT	CSAIEDSPLHF
TRBV2	TRBJ2-7	TRBD2	.	TGTGCCAGCAGTAGCGGGGTTTCCTACGAGCAGTACTTC	CASSSGVSYEQYF
TRBV19	TRBJ1-4	.	.	TGTGCCAGTAGTATAGTCGCAGGGCGTGAAAAACTGTTTTTT	CASSIVAGREKLFF
TRBV5-1	TRBJ2-7	TRBD1	.	TGCGCCAGCAGCTTGGGTTTCTTGACAGGGGGTTCTGACGAGCAGTACTTC	CASSLGFLTGGSDEQYF
TRBV9	TRBJ1-1	.	.	TGTGCCAGCAGCGTGGAGGCAGCCACCCCGTCGAACACTGAAGCTTTCTTT	CASSVEAATPSNTEAFF
TRBV19	TRBJ1-5	.	.	TGTGCCAGTAGTGTAAACGTAGATCAGCCCCAGCATTTT	CASSVNVDQPQHF
TRBV7-2	TRBJ2-2	TRBD2	few	TGTGCCAGCAGCCGGACTAGCGGGGGGGCTAGGGGCGGGGAGCTGTTTTTT	CASSRTSGGARGGELFF
TRBV5-1	TRBJ1-1	.	.	TGCGCCAGCAGCTCCGGACAGATCAACACTGAAGCTTTCTTT	CASSSGQINTEAFF
TRBV5-1	TRBJ2-1	TRBD1	.	TGCGCCAGCAGCAAGGGACAGGGAGTCGATGAGCAGTTCTTC	CASSKGQGVDEQFF
TRBV19	TRBJ1-2	.	.	TGTGCCAGTAGTATTGCAGGGGTAGATGGCTACACCTTC	CASSIAGVDGYTF
TRBV19	TRBJ1-2	.	.	TGTGCCAGTAGTATAAACGGGGGCCGGAACTATGGCTACACCTTC	CASSINGGRNYGYTF
TRBV7-2	TRBJ1-2	.	.	TGTGCCAGCAGCCTCTCCTGGCGGGGACTAACCTTC	CASSLSWRGLTF
TRBV28	TRBJ2-1	.	.	TGTGCCAGCAGTTCGCATACCCCACCATTGTGGTTCTTC	CASSSHTPPLWFF